Each of the 29 T cell receptor beta chains below was sequenced from the same sample in a study of metastatic and nonmetastatic thyroid tumors. Until they underwent thyroid surgery, no patient had received any treatment. Using MiXCR, TCRdb reanalyzed the PCR reads. Counted here are 35,000 to 50,000 clones, roughly a sixth occurring once; the ten biggest clones make up approximately 9.9%. The sequencing sample was made of tumor tissue. The origin of the receptors is a female donor with papillary thyroid cancer or a benign thyroid nodule (not recorded which). Some clones in this sample may be carry-over from other donors' samples.

At least ten counts were recorded for this clone. A much larger clone sits a single nucleotide away, making a read error possible. The V and J genes are TRBV11-2 and TRBJ1-2; no clear D. This CDR3 is built from 14 residues. Germline lookup yields CDR1 SGHAT and CDR2 FQNNGV. CDR3 in amino acids: CACSLDLRNYGYTF. CDR3 bases: TGTGCCTGCAGCTTAGATCTACGGAACTATGGCTACACCTTC.

About this clone itself: Since a much larger clone is just one base distant, this may be a read error. Other DNA sequences of this sample code for an identical CDR3. The chain uses TRBV16 and TRBJ2-5; D possibly corresponds to TRBD1 (5 bases). V gave up 6 bases and J gave up 1 base, with 12 bases separating them. Germline CDR1 and CDR2: KGHSY and FQNENV. The CDR3 extends over 14 amino acids. CDR3 loop: CASSRRQTQETQYF. Written as DNA, the CDR3 is TGTGCCAGCAGTCGCCGACAGACCCAAGAGACCCAGTACTTC.

The chain combines TRBV20-1 with TRBJ2-1, with 8 bases matching TRBD2. V lost 0 bases and J lost 2; bases outside the gene matches: 6. Germline assignment: CDR1 DFQATT and CDR2 SNEGSKA (reference sequence). The CDR3 is 16 residues long. CDR3: CSARDYGGRTYNEQFF. The CDR3 DNA reads as TGCAGTGCTAGAGATTACGGCGGGAGGACCTACAATGAGCAGTTCTTC.

Regarding this clone: One end of the junction is discordant with germline, which a read error may explain. This chain connects TRBV28 to TRBJ2-7, with D hard to call. CDR3 length: 15 amino acids. The V gene's germline CDR1 is MDHEN and CDR2 SYDVKM. This CDR3 reads CDSSPNLARGYEQYF. CDR3 coding DNA: TGTGACAGCAGTCCGAACCTGGCTAGAGGATACGAGCAGTACTTC.

On this clone itself: A much larger clone lies one base from this, so it may be a read error. The V gene is TRBV11-2, the J gene TRBJ2-1, with a tentative D call TRBD1 (6 bases). Trimming shortened V by 3 bases and J by 0 bases, and 15 bases separated the two germline ends. From germline, CDR1 is SGHAT and CDR2 FQNNGV. This CDR3 has 17 residues. This chain's CDR3 is CASSFDPTGDSYNEQFF. As DNA, the CDR3 is TGTGCCAGCAGCTTCGACCCGACAGGAGACTCCTACAATGAGCAGTTCTTC.

The sample holds many counts of this clone. The chain couples TRBV11-2 to TRBJ2-2; D is possibly TRBD1 (7 bases). The ends were cut back, 4 bases at V and 3 bases at J, with 18 bases in the middle. This CDR3 has 17 amino acids. CDR1 is SGHAT and CDR2 is FQNNGV in the germline V gene. The CDR3 loop is CASSYEAGQPDTGELFF. As DNA, the CDR3 is TGTGCCAGCAGCTATGAGGCGGGACAGCCTGACACCGGGGAGCTGTTTTTT. The whole variable domain, remainder taken from reference TRBV11-2 and TRBJ2-2, is EAGVAQSPRYKIIEKRQSVAFWCNPISGHATLYWYQQILGQGPKLLIQFQNNGVVDDSQLPKDRFSAERLKGVDSTLKIQPAKLEDSAVYLCASSYEAGQPDTGELFFGEGSRLTVL.

Comments on this clone: An end of the junction does not agree with germline; a read error may underlie this. Other DNA sequences of this sample code for an identical CDR3. The rearrangement links TRBV6-2 or TRBV6-3 to TRBJ1-2; D is ambiguous. The CDR3 sequence is 15 residues long. Germline V gene lookup returns CDR1 MNHEY and CDR2 SVGEGT. The CDR3 nucleotides are TGTGCCAGCAGCCCTAGGGTGGATTCGCCCTATGGCTACACATTC. Translated: CASSPRVDSPYGYTF.

Note on this clone: This may come from a read error, since a much larger clone is one base off. The chain links TRBV15 to TRBJ1-3; D ambiguous. The CDR3 is 14 amino acids. Germline V gives CDR1 LNHNV, CDR2 YYDKDF (reference sequence). CDR3 nucleotides: TGTGCCACCATCAGAGGAACAGCTGGAAACACCATATATTTT. Residues: CATIRGTAGNTIYF.

This clone was detected many times. The chain links TRBV11-1 to TRBJ2-4; D unresolved. The germline gives CDR1 SGHAT, CDR2 FQDESV (reference sequence). V gave up 5 bases and J gave up 0 bases, with 14 bases separating them. The CDR3 has 16 amino acids. CDR3 loop: CASSPKESVAKNIQYF. The CDR3 DNA is TGTGCCAGCAGCCCCAAAGAATCAGTAGCCAAAAACATTCAGTACTTC. The whole variable domain, remainder taken from reference TRBV11-1 and TRBJ2-4, is EAEVAQSPRYKITEKSQAVAFWCDPISGHATLYWYRQILGQGPELLVQFQDESVVDDSQLPKDRFSAERLKGVDSTLKIQPAELGDSAMYLCASSPKESVAKNIQYFGAGTRLSVL.

V gene TRBV20-1 combines with J gene TRBJ1-2, with a tentative D call TRBD1 (6 bases). From germline, CDR1 is DFQATT and CDR2 SNEGSKA (reference sequence). The CDR3 length is 13 residues. V was pared by 5 bases and J by 9 bases, with 19 bases between. The CDR3 protein is CSAPTSGGGSYTF. CDR3 bases: TGCAGTGCTCCAACAAGCGGGGGCGGGAGCTACACCTTC.

The gene calls are TRBV6-1 and TRBJ1-5, with D unclear. The V and J ends lost 7 bases and 3 bases respectively, with 10 bases between them. The length of the CDR3 is 13 residues. Per germline, CDR1 MNHNS and CDR2 SASEGT. In DNA form, the CDR3 reads TGTGCCAGCACGGAGGGCCTCAATCAGCCCCAGCATTTT. Translated, it gives CASTEGLNQPQHF.

This clone was recorded at least ten times. V usage is TRBV5-1 and J usage is TRBJ2-1, with 8 bases that match TRBD2. This CDR3 comprises 16 residues. Per the germline V gene, CDR1 is SGHRS and CDR2 is YFSETQ. V lost 0 bases to trimming and J lost 8 bases; unmatched junction nucleotides: 10. CDR3 loop: CASSLGSSGSIDEQFF. The DNA for the CDR3 is TGCGCCAGCAGCTTGGGATCCAGCGGGAGTATCGATGAGCAGTTCTTC.

Remarks on this clone: The junction differs from germline at one of its ends, possibly a read error. DNA of the CDR3: TGTGCCAGCGGCTTAATAGCGGGTTCCTACAATGAGCAGTTCTTC. Its translation: CASGLIAGSYNEQFF. This sequence joins TRBV11-1 and TRBJ2-1; TRBD2 aligns across 7 bases. Germline values: CDR1 SGHAT, CDR2 FQDESV (reference sequence). The CDR3 is 15 residues long.

There are many counts of this clone. Other nucleotide sequences in the sample specify the same CDR3. The chain carries TRBV24-1 and TRBJ2-5; D might be TRBD1 (5 bases). Germline assignment: CDR1 KGHDR and CDR2 SFDVKD. V was shortened by 3 bases and J by 4 bases, with 17 bases between the two germline ends. The CDR3 runs to 16 residues. The CDR3 bases are TGTGCCACCAGTGATCCACCCTGGCAGGGTGGAGAGACCCAGTACTTC. Protein product: CATSDPPWQGGETQYF.

By share, this clone counts as medium-sized. The rearrangement joins TRBV11-3 to TRBJ1-1; maybe TRBD1 (6 bases). The CDR3 extends over 12 amino acids. V was cut by 5 bases and J by 7 bases, with 11 bases left in between. Germline V CDR1 and CDR2: SGHNT, YENEEA. The CDR3, as DNA: TGTGCCAGCAGCCGGTCAGGGGTTGAAGCTTTCTTT. Its protein is CASSRSGVEAFF.

The gene calls are TRBV20-1 and TRBJ1-1; D uncertain. Trimming cost V 8 bases and J 2 bases, with 18 bases left between them. The CDR3 extends over 14 amino acids. Germline V CDR1 and CDR2: DFQATT, SNEGSKA (reference sequence). The CDR3, as DNA: TGCAGTTCTCTAACGGGAACAGACAACACTGAAGCTTTCTTT. Protein: CSSLTGTDNTEAFF.

This clone was seen ten or more times. The chain combines TRBV20-1 with TRBJ2-4, with D possibly matching TRBD2 (6 bases). V lost 3 bases, J lost 0 bases, and 9 bases lay in between. The CDR3 spans 14 residues. The germline V gene has CDR1 DFQATT and CDR2 SNEGSKA (reference sequence). CDR3 region: CSASPGLAKNIQYF. In DNA form, the CDR3 reads TGCAGTGCTAGTCCGGGACTAGCCAAAAACATTCAGTACTTC.

This clone came up many times. The gene calls are TRBV14 and TRBJ2-5, with D possibly TRBD2 on 5 matching bases. V lost 0 bases to trimming and J lost 4 bases, with 9 bases between them. Germline loops: CDR1 SGHDN, CDR2 FVKESK. The CDR3 sequence is 14 residues long. The CDR3 loop is CASSQDRGRETQYF. The CDR3 coding sequence is TGTGCCAGCAGCCAAGATCGGGGAAGAGAGACCCAGTACTTC.

This clone was detected many times. The V gene is TRBV12-3 or TRBV12-4, the J gene TRBJ2-1; D possibly corresponds to TRBD2 (7 bases). V dropped 6 bases and J dropped 4 bases, with 13 bases sitting between them. This CDR3 region has 14 residues. The CDR3 spells CASRGGTPYNEQFF. The DNA for the CDR3 is TGTGCCAGCAGGGGGGGGACACCTTACAATGAGCAGTTCTTC.

This clone appeared a single time. V is TRBV11-2 and J is TRBJ1-1; 7 bases align to TRBD1. The V gene end was trimmed by 5 bases and the J gene end by 0 bases; junction bases not matched to a gene: 6. The CDR3 is made up of 15 amino acids. Germline lookup yields CDR1 SGHAT and CDR2 FQNNGV. The CDR3 sequence is CASSAKGQLNTEAFF. CDR3 in DNA: TGTGCCAGCAGCGCAAAGGGACAGCTGAACACTGAAGCTTTCTTT.

There are many counts of this clone. The gene calls are TRBV2 and TRBJ2-5; D is unresolved. V lost 6 bases, J lost 1 base, and 12 bases lay in between. Germline V gives CDR1 SNHLY, CDR2 FYNNEI. CDR3 length: 14 amino acids. The CDR3 here is CASRPTVTQETQYF. CDR3 nucleotides: TGTGCCAGCAGGCCCACGGTGACCCAAGAGACCCAGTACTTC.

This clone showed up many times. This rearrangement joins TRBV6-1 to TRBJ1-6, with 10 bases fitting TRBD1. The CDR3 has 15 amino acids. V was pared by 5 bases and J by 8 bases, with 6 bases of the junction left unmatched. Germline-derived CDR1 and CDR2 are MNHNS and SASEGT. The CDR3 spells CASSRQGANDSPLHF. Written as DNA, the CDR3 is TGTGCCAGCAGTCGACAGGGGGCTAATGATTCACCCCTCCACTTT.

Many counts were recorded for this clone. V gene TRBV20-1 combines with J gene TRBJ1-3; 9 bases fit TRBD1. CDR1 DFQATT and CDR2 SNEGSKA come from the germline V gene (reference sequence). CDR3 length equals 15 residues. V lost 3 bases to trimming and J lost 4 bases; unmatched junction nucleotides: 7. CDR3 sequence (DNA): TGCAGTGCTAGGGAGGACAGGGGATTCGGAAACACCATATATTTT. Residues: CSAREDRGFGNTIYF.

The V gene is TRBV25-1, the J gene TRBJ2-3, with D possibly matching TRBD1 (6 bases). The CDR3 extends over 13 amino acids. Trimming removed 5 bases from V and 3 bases from J, with 9 bases in between. The V gene's germline CDR1 is MGHDK and CDR2 SYGVNS. DNA of the CDR3: TGTGCCAGCAGTTACAGGGTAACAGATACGCAGTATTTT. Residues: CASSYRVTDTQYF.

This clone was detected many times. The chain combines TRBV20-1 with TRBJ2-7; D uncertain. From germline, CDR1 is DFQATT and CDR2 SNEGSKA (reference sequence). V lost 0 bases and J lost 0, with 12 bases in between. This CDR3 comprises 15 residues. As DNA, the CDR3 is TGCAGTGCTAGAGATCGGGCGGTCCACTCCTACGAGCAGTACTTC. Translation: CSARDRAVHSYEQYF.

The sample holds many counts of this clone. This chain uses TRBV10-3 with TRBJ1-3; no clear D. The germline CDR1 and CDR2 sequences are ENHRY and SYGVKD. This CDR3 spans 12 amino acids. V was trimmed by 10 bases and J by 1 base, leaving 8 bases between them. CDR3 sequence: CATLGSGNTIYF. DNA of the CDR3: TGTGCCACCCTGGGTTCTGGAAACACCATATATTTT.

This clone was detected ten times or more. The chain carries TRBV11-1 and TRBJ2-7, with D tentatively TRBD1 (6 bases). Trimming pared 8 bases from V and 2 bases from J, leaving 13 bases between. This CDR3 comprises 13 residues. Germline V gene data show CDR1 as SGHAT and CDR2 as FQDESV (reference sequence). Written as DNA, the CDR3 is TGTGCCAGCGGTAAGGCAGGGGCCTACGAGCAGTACTTC. Residues: CASGKAGAYEQYF.

Turning to this clone: It is unclear where the CDR3 begins or ends on the DNA, so no DNA is shown, and the CDR3 is as TCRdb lists it. The chain employs TRBV6-1 and TRBJ1-6; TRBD1 reflects the table's D call only, with no check against the DNA. The CDR3 contains 16 residues when both ends are counted. Germline V gene data show CDR1 as MNHNS and CDR2 as SASEGT. The CDR3 region is CASRTDRWGQGSPLHF.

This clone was found many times. The J gene is TRBJ2-2, the V gene TRBV20-1; 9 positions agree with TRBD2. The CDR3 sequence is 15 residues long. V was clipped by 4 bases and J by 2 bases; unmatched bases: 5. Germline V gene lookup returns CDR1 DFQATT and CDR2 SNEGSKA (reference sequence). The CDR3: CSAKQAGGNTGELFF. CDR3 nucleotides: TGCAGTGCTAAGCAAGCGGGAGGCAACACCGGGGAGCTGTTTTTT.